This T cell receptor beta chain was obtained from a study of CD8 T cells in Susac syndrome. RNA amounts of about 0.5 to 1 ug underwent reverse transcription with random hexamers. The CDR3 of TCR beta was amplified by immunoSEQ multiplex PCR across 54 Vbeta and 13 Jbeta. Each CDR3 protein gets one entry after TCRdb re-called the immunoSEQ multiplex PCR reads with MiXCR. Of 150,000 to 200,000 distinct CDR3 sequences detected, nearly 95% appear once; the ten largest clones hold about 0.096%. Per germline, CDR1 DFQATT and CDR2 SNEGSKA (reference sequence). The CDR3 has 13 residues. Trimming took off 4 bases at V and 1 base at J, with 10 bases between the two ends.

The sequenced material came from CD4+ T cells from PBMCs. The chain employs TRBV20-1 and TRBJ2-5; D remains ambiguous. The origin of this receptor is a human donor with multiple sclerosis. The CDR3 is CSATTAIQETQYF. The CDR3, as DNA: TGCAGTGCTACCACAGCTATCCAAGAGACCCAGTACTTC.